These T cell receptor beta chains were read from a single sample in a study of blood T cell repertoires in COVID-19. Some clones are missing from TCRdb's copy, which holds only in-frame ones; the method was immunoSEQ multiplex PCR. The sample has 80,000 or so clones, approximately 80% seen once. What was sequenced was peripheral blood. These receptors were collected from a human donor in a cohort sampled during active COVID-19. Each CDR3 is given with its conserved first and last residue. D genes are given only for firm matches. Size tells how often a clone was seen (once, few, many) or the class of an expanded clone, and some rows leave it out.

j_gene: TRBJ2-1; v_gene: TRBV11-3; d_gene: TRBD1; abundance: .; CDR3aa: CASSSNFGTGSNEQFF; CDR3nt: TGTGCCAGCAGCTCTAATTTCGGGACAGGGAGTAATGAGCAGTTCTTC
j_gene: TRBJ1-6; v_gene: TRBV6-1; d_gene: .; abundance: .; CDR3aa: CASSEQWRYNSPLHF; CDR3nt: TGTGCCAGCAGTGAACAGTGGCGGTATAATTCACCCCTCCACTTT
j_gene: TRBJ1-2; v_gene: TRBV28; d_gene: .; abundance: .; CDR3aa: CASIGGRGEGGYTF; CDR3nt: TGTGCCAGCATAGGAGGCAGGGGAGAGGGTGGCTACACCTTC
j_gene: TRBJ2-7; v_gene: TRBV6-5; d_gene: .; abundance: .; CDR3aa: CASSQPGTGLNEQYF; CDR3nt: TGTGCCAGCAGTCAACCCGGGACTGGACTCAACGAGCAGTACTTC
j_gene: TRBJ2-5; v_gene: TRBV28; d_gene: TRBD1; abundance: .; CDR3aa: CASSFGQGTGETQYF; CDR3nt: TGTGCCAGCAGTTTCGGACAGGGGACAGGAGAGACCCAGTACTTC
j_gene: TRBJ1-2; v_gene: TRBV9; d_gene: .; abundance: .; CDR3aa: CASSVVAGANQGYTF; CDR3nt: TGTGCCAGCAGCGTAGTAGCGGGGGCAAATCAGGGCTACACCTTC
j_gene: TRBJ1-6; v_gene: TRBV18; d_gene: TRBD1; abundance: .; CDR3aa: CASSQLDRVGNSPLHF; CDR3nt: TGTGCCAGCTCACAATTAGACAGGGTGGGGAATTCACCCCTCCACTTT
j_gene: TRBJ2-7; v_gene: TRBV5-6; d_gene: .; abundance: many; CDR3aa: CASSTMGRYEQYF; CDR3nt: TGTGCCAGCAGCACGATGGGCAGGTACGAGCAGTACTTC
j_gene: TRBJ1-6; v_gene: TRBV4-1; d_gene: .; abundance: .; CDR3aa: CASSLEGGQAPGALHF; CDR3nt: TGCGCCAGCAGCCTGGAGGGAGGGCAGGCGCCGGGGGCCCTCCACTTT
j_gene: TRBJ1-1; v_gene: TRBV7-3; d_gene: TRBD1; abundance: .; CDR3aa: CASSLEARGLTEAFF; CDR3nt: TGTGCCAGCAGCTTAGAAGCCAGGGGGCTCACTGAAGCTTTCTTT
j_gene: TRBJ1-6; v_gene: TRBV30; d_gene: .; abundance: .; CDR3aa: CASQQGTNNSPLHF; CDR3nt: TGTGCCTCCCAACAGGGTACGAATAATTCACCCCTCCACTTT
j_gene: TRBJ2-5; v_gene: TRBV18; d_gene: .; abundance: once; CDR3aa: CASSPDRKETQYF; CDR3nt: TGTGCCAGCTCACCGGACAGAAAGGAGACCCAGTACTTC
j_gene: TRBJ2-3; v_gene: TRBV25-1; d_gene: .; abundance: .; CDR3aa: CASSDSGMGLSTDTQYF; CDR3nt: TGTGCCAGCAGTGATAGTGGGATGGGGCTAAGCACAGATACGCAGTATTTT
j_gene: TRBJ2-6; v_gene: TRBV5-4; d_gene: TRBD2; abundance: .; CDR3aa: CASSSGTSGGLSSGANVLTF; CDR3nt: TGTGCCAGCAGCTCTGGGACTAGCGGGGGCCTAAGCTCTGGGGCCAACGTCCTGACTTTC
j_gene: TRBJ2-3; v_gene: TRBV5-1; d_gene: TRBD2; abundance: .; CDR3aa: CASSQTSGASTDTQYF; CDR3nt: TGCGCCAGCAGTCAGACTAGCGGGGCTAGCACAGATACGCAGTATTTT
j_gene: TRBJ2-5; v_gene: TRBV5-6; d_gene: .; abundance: .; CDR3aa: CASSLEPGQETQYF; CDR3nt: TGTGCCAGCAGCTTGGAGCCGGGACAAGAGACCCAGTACTTC
j_gene: TRBJ2-7; v_gene: TRBV11-2; d_gene: .; abundance: .; CDR3aa: CASSSQGYEQYF; CDR3nt: TGTGCCAGCAGCTCGCAGGGCTACGAGCAGTACTTC
j_gene: TRBJ1-1; v_gene: TRBV6-2/TRBV6-3; d_gene: .; abundance: .; CDR3aa: CASSYVAGAFF; CDR3nt: TGTGCCAGCAGTTACGTGGCAGGAGCTTTCTTT
j_gene: TRBJ1-2; v_gene: TRBV12-3/TRBV12-4; d_gene: .; abundance: .; CDR3aa: CASSPNGRGYTF; CDR3nt: TGTGCCAGCAGTCCCAATGGGCGCGGCTACACCTTC
j_gene: TRBJ2-7; v_gene: TRBV11-3; d_gene: .; abundance: .; CDR3aa: CASSLGPGNEQYF; CDR3nt: TGTGCCAGCAGCTTAGGGCCAGGGAACGAGCAGTACTTC
j_gene: TRBJ1-4; v_gene: TRBV11-3; d_gene: .; abundance: .; CDR3aa: CASSLGGGDEKLFF; CDR3nt: TGTGCCAGCAGCTTGGGGGGGGGAGATGAAAAACTGTTTTTT
j_gene: TRBJ1-2; v_gene: TRBV7-9; d_gene: TRBD1; abundance: .; CDR3aa: CASSQGQPSYGYTF; CDR3nt: TGTGCCAGCAGCCAGGGACAGCCGAGCTATGGCTACACCTTC
j_gene: TRBJ2-7; v_gene: TRBV29-1; d_gene: .; abundance: once; CDR3aa: CSVLKGGTSYEQYF; CDR3nt: TGCAGCGTTCTCAAGGGGGGGACCTCCTACGAGCAGTACTTC
j_gene: TRBJ2-2; v_gene: TRBV19; d_gene: TRBD1; abundance: .; CDR3aa: CASSMRQGISDGELFF; CDR3nt: TGTGCCAGTAGTATGAGACAGGGGATTTCGGATGGGGAGCTGTTTTTT
j_gene: TRBJ1-5; v_gene: TRBV28; d_gene: TRBD1; abundance: .; CDR3aa: CASRSQGGGNQPQHF; CDR3nt: TGTGCCAGCAGGTCACAGGGGGGAGGCAATCAGCCCCAGCATTTT
j_gene: TRBJ1-2; v_gene: TRBV9; d_gene: .; abundance: .; CDR3aa: CASSSSHRPSLTGYTF; CDR3nt: TGTGCCAGCAGCTCCAGTCATCGACCTAGTTTGACGGGCTACACCTTC
j_gene: TRBJ1-6; v_gene: TRBV7-2; d_gene: .; abundance: .; CDR3aa: CASRHTHSPLHF; CDR3nt: TGTGCCAGCAGACACACCCATTCACCCCTCCACTTT
j_gene: TRBJ1-2; v_gene: TRBV28; d_gene: .; abundance: .; CDR3aa: CASSLGGIGGYTF; CDR3nt: TGTGCCAGCAGTTTAGGAGGAATAGGAGGCTACACCTTC
j_gene: TRBJ2-7; v_gene: TRBV6-5; d_gene: .; abundance: .; CDR3aa: CASRASYRDEQYF; CDR3nt: TGTGCCAGCAGGGCTTCGTACCGGGACGAGCAGTACTTC
j_gene: TRBJ2-7; v_gene: TRBV30; d_gene: .; abundance: .; CDR3aa: CAWSVGGGTHEQYF; CDR3nt: TGTGCCTGGAGTGTAGGGGGGGGGACCCACGAGCAGTACTTC
j_gene: TRBJ2-1; v_gene: TRBV2; d_gene: TRBD2; abundance: .; CDR3aa: CASRFNLAGGPGEQFF; CDR3nt: TGTGCCAGCAGATTTAACCTAGCGGGAGGGCCTGGTGAGCAGTTCTTC
j_gene: TRBJ2-5; v_gene: TRBV3-1/TRBV3-2; d_gene: .; abundance: .; CDR3aa: CASSQVAGEETQYF; CDR3nt: TGTGCCAGCAGCCAAGTGGCAGGGGAAGAGACCCAGTACTTC
j_gene: TRBJ1-1; v_gene: TRBV9; d_gene: .; abundance: .; CDR3aa: CASSGTGKVNTEAFF; CDR3nt: TGTGCCAGCAGCGGGACCGGGAAAGTGAACACTGAAGCTTTCTTT
j_gene: TRBJ1-2; v_gene: TRBV28; d_gene: .; abundance: .; CDR3aa: CASSLENFRGYTF; CDR3nt: TGTGCCAGCAGTCTAGAGAATTTTCGTGGCTACACCTTC
j_gene: TRBJ2-4; v_gene: TRBV11-2; d_gene: TRBD1; abundance: .; CDR3aa: CASSLDSGTGNIQYF; CDR3nt: TGTGCCAGCAGCTTAGATTCCGGGACAGGGAACATTCAGTACTTC
j_gene: TRBJ1-5; v_gene: TRBV28; d_gene: .; abundance: once; CDR3aa: CASSLGAGLGNQPQHF; CDR3nt: TGTGCCAGCAGTTTAGGGGCAGGGTTGGGCAATCAGCCCCAGCATTTT
j_gene: TRBJ2-7; v_gene: TRBV28; d_gene: TRBD2; abundance: .; CDR3aa: CASSLGGSGRYEQYF; CDR3nt: TGTGCCAGCAGTTTAGGGGGTAGCGGGAGGTACGAGCAGTACTTC
j_gene: TRBJ2-1; v_gene: TRBV7-3; d_gene: TRBD1; abundance: .; CDR3aa: CASSLYRTGRNEQFF; CDR3nt: TGTGCCAGCAGCTTATACCGGACAGGGCGGAATGAGCAGTTCTTC
j_gene: TRBJ1-5; v_gene: TRBV28; d_gene: TRBD1; abundance: .; CDR3aa: CASSLWGQGTNQPQHF; CDR3nt: TGTGCCAGCAGTTTATGGGGACAGGGGACCAATCAGCCCCAGCATTTT
j_gene: TRBJ1-5; v_gene: TRBV5-1; d_gene: TRBD1; abundance: few; CDR3aa: CASSYTGTENQPQHF; CDR3nt: TGCGCCAGCAGCTACACCGGGACAGAGAATCAGCCCCAGCATTTT
j_gene: TRBJ2-7; v_gene: TRBV19; d_gene: .; abundance: .; CDR3aa: CASSPPGTILYEQYF; CDR3nt: TGTGCCAGTAGCCCCCCCGGGACAATTCTATACGAGCAGTACTTC
j_gene: TRBJ2-3; v_gene: TRBV30; d_gene: TRBD2; abundance: .; CDR3aa: CAWSVRSGVSTDTQYF; CDR3nt: TGTGCCTGGAGTGTACGTAGCGGGGTTAGCACAGATACGCAGTATTTT
j_gene: TRBJ2-5; v_gene: TRBV29-1; d_gene: .; abundance: .; CDR3aa: CSAALQETQYF; CDR3nt: TGCAGCGCGGCCCTTCAAGAGACCCAGTACTTC
j_gene: TRBJ2-7; v_gene: TRBV5-6; d_gene: .; abundance: .; CDR3aa: CASSPGLLSYEQYF; CDR3nt: TGTGCCAGCAGCCCGGGACTCCTTTCCTACGAGCAGTACTTC
j_gene: TRBJ1-5; v_gene: TRBV3-1/TRBV3-2; d_gene: .; abundance: .; CDR3aa: CASSHQGANQPQHF; CDR3nt: TGTGCCAGCAGCCACCAGGGTGCCAATCAGCCCCAGCATTTT
j_gene: TRBJ1-2; v_gene: TRBV19; d_gene: TRBD1; abundance: .; CDR3aa: CASSIGDRGRGYTF; CDR3nt: TGTGCCAGTAGTATTGGGGACAGGGGGCGCGGCTACACCTTC
j_gene: TRBJ2-1; v_gene: TRBV7-2; d_gene: TRBD2; abundance: once; CDR3aa: CASSPRGGGSSYNEQFF; CDR3nt: TGTGCCAGCAGCCCCAGGGGCGGGGGGAGCTCCTACAATGAGCAGTTCTTC
j_gene: TRBJ1-1; v_gene: TRBV9; d_gene: .; abundance: .; CDR3aa: CASSVVMGGNTEAFF; CDR3nt: TGTGCCAGCAGCGTAGTTATGGGAGGTAACACTGAAGCTTTCTTT
j_gene: TRBJ1-1; v_gene: TRBV29-1; d_gene: TRBD1; abundance: once; CDR3aa: CSGGRGRNTEAFF; CDR3nt: TGCAGCGGAGGCAGGGGGCGAAACACTGAAGCTTTCTTT
j_gene: TRBJ1-5; v_gene: TRBV30; d_gene: .; abundance: .; CDR3aa: CAWIQDSSPNQPQHF; CDR3nt: TGTGCCTGGATTCAGGACAGCTCCCCCAATCAGCCCCAGCATTTT
j_gene: TRBJ2-2; v_gene: TRBV19; d_gene: .; abundance: .; CDR3aa: CASSTLATNTGELFF; CDR3nt: TGTGCCAGTAGTACCCTAGCAACGAACACCGGGGAGCTGTTTTTT
j_gene: TRBJ2-1; v_gene: TRBV27; d_gene: .; abundance: once; CDR3aa: CASSRGYPLNEQFF; CDR3nt: TGTGCCAGCAGTAGGGGCTACCCCCTAAATGAGCAGTTCTTC
j_gene: TRBJ2-7; v_gene: TRBV5-5; d_gene: .; abundance: .; CDR3aa: CASSLGAGEQYF; CDR3nt: TGTGCCAGCAGCTTGGGGGCGGGAGAGCAGTACTTC
j_gene: TRBJ2-3; v_gene: TRBV7-2; d_gene: TRBD2; abundance: .; CDR3aa: CASSLGVGRSLAGGDTQYF; CDR3nt: TGTGCCAGCAGCTTAGGGGTGGGGCGCTCTCTAGCGGGGGGAGATACGCAGTATTTT
j_gene: TRBJ2-2; v_gene: TRBV5-4; d_gene: .; abundance: .; CDR3aa: CASSLRDTNTGELFF; CDR3nt: TGTGCCAGCAGTTTACGGGACACCAACACCGGGGAGCTGTTTTTT